Sequencing of this TCR beta chain was carried out in a study of human T cells and chemical hapten exposure. Study-level information: DPC (0.01%) was patch tested on the upper back and read at 6 days. TCR yields per sample varied mostly from small pooled library volume differences.

Time point meaning: pre-sensitization, week 0. Treatment noted: therapeutic diphenylcyclopropenone sensitization with weekly scalp DPC. Individual cDNA molecules each carried unique molecular identifiers attached by the library. TCRdb reprocessed the RACE reads with MiXCR, giving one entry per CDR3 protein. The profile shows 120,000 or so distinct CDR3 sequences, about 14% of them singletons. The CDR3 contains 13 residues. CDR1 and CDR2 (germline): MNHEY, SVGEGT. Between the trimmed V and J ends, which lost 7 bases and 1 base, there was a span of 8 bases. The chain links TRBV6-2 or TRBV6-3 to TRBJ1-5; D remains ambiguous. The receptor was isolated from a woman between 18 and 29 years old with alopecia areata. Some clones in this sample may be carry-over from other donors' samples. Sequences were derived from whole blood, sampled in connection with sensitization to the hapten diphenylcyclopropenone (DPC). The CDR3 reads CASKRGSNQPQHF. In nucleotides, the CDR3 is TGTGCCAGCAAACGAGGGAGCAATCAGCCCCAGCATTTT.